These T cell receptor beta chains were read from a single sample in a study of blood T cells in healthy people across ages. TCRdb re-derived calls from the 5' RACE reads in MiXCR, one entry per CDR3 protein. This table has some 800,000 distinct CDR3 sequences, roughly 44% appearing once. The sample taken for sequencing was blood. Receptors were obtained from a man in his sixties in good health. CDR3s include the opening cysteine and the closing phenylalanine or tryptophan. D genes are given only for firm matches. Clone size appears in some rows only: once, few, many, or a class for an expanded clone.

d_call,clone_size,j_call,v_call,cdr3_aa,cdr3_nt
-,-,TRBJ2-5,TRBV21-1,CASSKGTSGGGETQYF,TGTGCCAGCAGCAAAGGGACTAGCGGGGGTGGCGAGACCCAGTACTTC
-,many,TRBJ2-3,TRBV3-1,CASSPDAADTQYF,TGTGCCAGCAGCCCAGACGCAGCAGATACGCAGTATTTT
-,-,TRBJ2-3,TRBV20-1,CSATTREHFTDTQYF,TGCAGTGCTACGACTAGGGAGCACTTCACAGATACGCAGTATTTT
-,-,TRBJ2-7,TRBV3-1,CASSQGTSAYEQYF,TGTGCCAGCAGCCAAGGTACGTCGGCTTACGAGCAGTACTTC
-,-,TRBJ2-6,TRBV7-2,CTSSLGYRESNSGANVLTF,TGTACCAGCAGCTTAGGGTATAGGGAATCAAACTCTGGGGCCAACGTCCTGACTTTC
-,many,TRBJ1-2,TRBV14,CASSQGPRQAAYGYTF,TGTGCCAGCAGCCAAGGCCCCCGCCAAGCGGCCTATGGCTACACCTTC
-,-,TRBJ1-2,TRBV9,CASSVDGTFYGNTF,TGTGCCAGCAGCGTAGACGGCACCTTCTATGGCAACACCTTC
-,-,TRBJ1-6,TRBV30,CAWRGRQSSYNSPLHF,TGTGCCTGGAGGGGGAGACAGAGCTCCTATAATTCACCCCTCCACTTT
-,-,TRBJ2-7,TRBV5-6,CASSRTYYEQYF,TGTGCCAGCAGCCGAACCTACTACGAGCAGTACTTC
-,-,TRBJ2-7,TRBV14,CASSQVGGKRYEQYF,TGTGCCAGCAGCCAAGTTGGAGGAAAGCGCTACGAGCAGTACTTC
-,-,TRBJ1-2,TRBV7-2,CASSSGRGPYGYTF,TGTGCCAGCAGCTCAGGACGGGGACCCTATGGCTACACCTTC
-,few,TRBJ2-1,TRBV6-1,CASSGLRQFYEQFF,TGTGCCAGCAGTGGACTAAGACAGTTTTATGAGCAGTTCTTC
-,-,TRBJ2-3,TRBV6-1,CASSPQTGLGTDTQYF,TGTGCCAGCAGTCCACAAACAGGGCTAGGCACAGATACGCAGTATTTT
-,-,TRBJ2-7,TRBV6-5,CAIRNRVNEQYF,TGTGCCATCAGGAACAGGGTGAATGAGCAGTACTTC
TRBD1,-,TRBJ2-4,TRBV5-6,CASSLGDRPNLGQYF,TGTGCCAGCAGCTTGGGGGACAGACCGAATCTAGGGCAGTACTTC
-,-,TRBJ2-5,TRBV30,CACDRQGGGQETQYF,TGTGCCTGCGACCGACAGGGAGGAGGGCAAGAGACCCAGTACTTC
-,few,TRBJ1-6,TRBV25-1,CASSEFKNSPLHF,TGTGCCAGCAGTGAATTTAAGAATTCACCCCTCCACTTT
-,few,TRBJ2-5,TRBV20-1,CSEQEETQYF,TGCAGTGAACAGGAAGAGACCCAGTACTTC
-,-,TRBJ2-2,TRBV4-3,CASSPSTRQGGNGELFF,TGCGCCAGCAGCCCCAGTACAAGACAGGGCGGGAACGGGGAGCTGTTTTTT
TRBD1,few,TRBJ1-2,TRBV20-1,CSSSDPGQGYGYTF,TGCAGTTCCTCAGACCCGGGACAGGGGTATGGCTACACCTTC
-,few,TRBJ2-7,TRBV7-2,CASSVHTAGYEQYF,TGTGCCAGCAGCGTACACACGGCAGGCTACGAGCAGTACTTC
-,few,TRBJ1-2,TRBV6-5,CASSYSSGGANGYTF,TGTGCCAGCAGTTACTCGTCCGGGGGCGCGAATGGCTACACCTTC
TRBD2,-,TRBJ2-7,TRBV7-2,CASTFRTSGTYNEQYF,TGTGCCAGCACCTTCCGGACTAGCGGGACTTACAATGAGCAGTACTTC
-,-,TRBJ1-1,TRBV4-3,CASSQGVRRNKRQAFF,TGCGCCAGCAGCCAAGGGGTGAGGAGGAATAAACGCCAAGCTTTCTTT
-,-,TRBJ2-5,TRBV7-3,CASSLGRVFQETQYF,TGTGCCAGCAGCTTAGGGCGGGTTTTCCAAGAGACCCAGTACTTC
-,-,TRBJ2-3,TRBV4-1,CASNLRGSSTDTQYF,TGCGCCAGCAATCTTCGGGGGTCCTCCACAGATACGCAGTATTTT
TRBD1,-,TRBJ1-2,TRBV20-1,CRVLGPGGGYGYTF,TGCAGGGTGTTAGGCCCAGGGGGCGGCTATGGCTACACCTTC
-,-,TRBJ2-1,TRBV4-3,CASSQGTGIHEQFF,TGCGCCAGCAGCCAAGGCACAGGGATTCATGAGCAGTTCTTC
TRBD1,-,TRBJ1-2,TRBV7-9,CASSADDRAYGYTF,TGTGCCAGCAGCGCAGACGACAGGGCCTATGGCTACACCTTC
-,-,TRBJ1-2,TRBV12-3/TRBV12-4,CASSLGGWAFGYTF,TGTGCCAGCAGTTTAGGAGGGTGGGCCTTTGGCTACACCTTC
-,few,TRBJ1-4,TRBV18,CASSPKGTFEKLFF,TGTGCCAGCTCACCGAAAGGAACGTTTGAAAAACTGTTTTTT
-,-,TRBJ2-5,TRBV28,CASLSSLETQYF,TGTGCCAGTTTAAGTTCGCTAGAGACCCAGTACTTC
TRBD1,-,TRBJ2-7,TRBV7-6,CASSLTGGRTYEQYF,TGTGCCAGCAGTTTAACAGGGGGCCGTACCTACGAGCAGTACTTC
-,-,TRBJ2-7,TRBV29-1,CSVVPRMTSSYEQYF,TGCAGCGTTGTGCCTCGGATGACGAGCTCCTACGAGCAGTACTTC
-,-,TRBJ1-1,TRBV14,CASSRRRENTEAFF,TGTGCCAGCAGTCGTCGTCGGGAGAACACTGAAGCTTTCTTT
-,many,TRBJ2-6,TRBV7-9,CATTIGVPGANVLTF,TGTGCAACGACTATTGGGGTCCCTGGGGCCAACGTCCTGACTTTC
TRBD1,once,TRBJ2-3,TRBV5-5,CASSLGQGTSSADTQYF,TGTGCCAGCAGCTTGGGACAGGGGACGTCGAGCGCAGATACGCAGTATTTT
TRBD1,-,TRBJ2-5,TRBV29-1,CSVRTGNNRQYF,TGCAGCGTAAGGACAGGTAATAATCGGCAGTACTTC